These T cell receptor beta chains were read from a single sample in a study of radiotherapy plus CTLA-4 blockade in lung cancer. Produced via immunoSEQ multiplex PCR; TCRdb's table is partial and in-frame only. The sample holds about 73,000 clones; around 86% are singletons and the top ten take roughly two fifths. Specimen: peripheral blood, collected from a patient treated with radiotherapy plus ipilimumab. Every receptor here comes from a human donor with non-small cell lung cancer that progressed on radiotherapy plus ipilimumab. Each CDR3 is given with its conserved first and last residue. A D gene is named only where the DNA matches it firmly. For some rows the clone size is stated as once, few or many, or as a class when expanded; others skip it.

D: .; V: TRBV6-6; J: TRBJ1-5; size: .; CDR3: CASFGLQGNSNQPQHF; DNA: TGTGCCAGTTTCGGGTTACAGGGAAATAGCAATCAGCCCCAGCATTTT
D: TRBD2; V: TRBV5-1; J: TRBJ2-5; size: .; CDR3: CASSLGRWTSGRSGETQYF; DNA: TGCGCCAGCAGCTTGGGACGCTGGACTAGCGGGAGGTCTGGAGAGACCCAGTACTTC
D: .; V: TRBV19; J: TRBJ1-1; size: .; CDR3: CASLRGVAAFF; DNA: TGTGCCAGCCTACGTGGGGTGGCAGCTTTCTTT
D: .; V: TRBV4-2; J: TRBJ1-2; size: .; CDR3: CASSQDKAYGYTF; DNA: TGTGCCAGCAGCCAAGATAAGGCTTATGGCTACACCTTC
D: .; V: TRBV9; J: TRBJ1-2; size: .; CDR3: CASSTRTDTTNYGYTF; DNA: TGTGCCAGCAGCACCCGGACAGATACAACGAACTATGGCTACACCTTC
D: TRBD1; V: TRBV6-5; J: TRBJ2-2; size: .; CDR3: CAIRQGSNAGELFF; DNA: TGTGCCATCCGACAGGGGTCTAACGCCGGGGAGCTGTTTTTT
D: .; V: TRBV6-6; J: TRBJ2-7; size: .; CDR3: CATHGGSYEQYF; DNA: TGTGCCACCCACGGCGGATCCTACGAGCAGTACTTC
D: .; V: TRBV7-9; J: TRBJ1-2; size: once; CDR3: CASSRLVSDASNYGYTF; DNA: TGTGCCAGCAGCCGCCTCGTATCGGACGCCTCTAACTATGGCTACACCTTC
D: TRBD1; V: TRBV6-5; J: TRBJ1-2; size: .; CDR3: CASRQTGTDYGYTF; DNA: TGTGCCAGCAGACAGACCGGGACAGACTATGGCTACACCTTC
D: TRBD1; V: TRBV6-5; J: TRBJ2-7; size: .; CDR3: CATRMDREYEQYF; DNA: TGTGCCACCAGGATGGACAGGGAATACGAGCAGTACTTC